Below are 5 T cell receptor beta chains sequenced from a single sample in a study of CD8+ T cells in alopecia areata. As the sequencing template, cDNA was produced by extracting RNA and reverse transcribing it. Sequencing used immunoSEQ multiplex PCR; TCRdb keeps in-frame clones, though not all of them. The repertoire includes approximately 98,000 clones, roughly 60% of them detected once, and 20% to 25% sits in the top ten. The sample was CD8+ T cells sorted from blood. These receptors were collected from a human donor in good health.

This clone occurred a few times. V and J are TRBV7-8 and TRBJ2-3; D is unresolved. Trimming left V 1 base short and J 4 bases short, with 9 bases between. This CDR3 contains 14 residues. CDR1 is SGHVS, CDR2 FQNEAQ, per germline. The CDR3 loop reads CASSLELSADTQYF. The CDR3 DNA is TGTGCCAGCAGCTTAGAACTCTCGGCAGATACGCAGTATTTT.

The chain links TRBV5-1 to TRBJ1-1; no firm D call. CDR3 size: 11 residues. Trimming removed 3 bases from V and 8 bases from J, with 8 bases in between. Germline CDR1 is SGHRS and CDR2 is YFSETQ. CDR3 residues: CASSSAYEAFF. The CDR3 region has the DNA TGCGCCAGCAGCTCGGCGTACGAAGCTTTCTTT.

The chain has TRBV5-1 and TRBJ2-3, with 7 bases identical to TRBD1. Germline values: CDR1 SGHRS, CDR2 YFSETQ. Trimming at V came to 3 bases and at J to 9 bases, leaving 7 bases not matched to a gene. The CDR3 extends over 13 amino acids. The chain's CDR3 is CASSSEPGQTQYF. CDR3 DNA sequence: TGCGCCAGCAGCTCGGAACCGGGACAGACGCAGTATTTT. Full variable domain (remainder filled in from reference TRBV5-1 and TRBJ2-3): KAGVTQTPRYLIKTRGQQVTLSCSPISGHRSVSWYQQTPGQGLQFLFEYFSETQRNKGNFPGRFSGRQFSNSRSEMNVSTLELGDSALYLCASSSEPGQTQYFGPGTRLTVL.

V gene TRBV30 combines with J gene TRBJ1-1; D is ambiguous. Germline V lookup: CDR1 GTSNPN, CDR2 SVGIG (reference sequence). Trimming removed 0 bases at V and 3 bases at J, with 8 bases between. The CDR3 has 13 residues. The CDR3 sequence: CAWSVVRDTEAFF. Written as DNA, the CDR3 is TGTGCCTGGAGTGTGGTTAGGGACACTGAAGCTTTCTTT.

In its sample, this clone was seen a few times. The J gene is TRBJ1-1, the V gene TRBV7-2; no definite D call. Looked up from germline, CDR1 is SGHTA and CDR2 is FQGNSA. There are 12 residues in the CDR3. The V gene lost 3 bases and the J gene lost 8 bases, with 10 bases spanning the gap. Here the CDR3 reads CASSLGIPEAFF. The DNA for the CDR3 is TGTGCCAGCAGCTTGGGGATACCAGAAGCTTTCTTT. Combining the CDR3 with reference TRBV7-2 and TRBJ1-1 gives the whole variable domain GAGVSQSPSNKVTEKGKDVELRCDPISGHTALYWYRQSLGQGLEFLIYFQGNSAPDKSGLPSDRFSAERTGGSVSTLTIQRTQQEDSAVYLCASSLGIPEAFFGQGTRLTVV.